This T cell receptor (beta chain) came from a study of vaccination and CD4 T cells after COVID-19. The wider study: The post-COVID samples were taken a median roughly 98 days after diagnosis, anywhere from 35 to 161.

The germline CDR1 and CDR2 sequences are DFQATT and SNEGSKA (reference sequence). CDR3 length: 13 residues. V was clipped by 6 bases and J by 9 bases, with 15 bases between them. Sequenced with the Oncomine TCR Beta short-read assay was DNA taken from cultured CD4+ T cells. From the PCR reads, TCRdb called clonotypes with MiXCR, one entry per CDR3 protein. Among about 19,000 distinct CDR3 sequences, about three quarters were seen once, and the ten largest hold about a sixth. About this clonotype: Its antigen remains unidentified.

As to treatment: roughly 10-day PBMC culture with coronavirus spike peptide pools or control peptides (ViraFEST assay). IL-2 (about 10 IU/ml) and peptide pools (10 ug/ml) were added to cultures of two million PBMCs per well. The chain employs TRBV20-1 and TRBJ1-6; possibly TRBD1 for D (5 bases). The sequencing here drew on CD4+ T cells from blood, cultured in vitro, taken after SARS-CoV-2 vaccination. This TCR derives from a human donor who received a COVID-19 vaccine. The CDR3 DNA reads as TGCAGTGCCACCGGAGGGGTGGGTTCACCCCTCCACTTT. It codes for CSATGGVGSPLHF.